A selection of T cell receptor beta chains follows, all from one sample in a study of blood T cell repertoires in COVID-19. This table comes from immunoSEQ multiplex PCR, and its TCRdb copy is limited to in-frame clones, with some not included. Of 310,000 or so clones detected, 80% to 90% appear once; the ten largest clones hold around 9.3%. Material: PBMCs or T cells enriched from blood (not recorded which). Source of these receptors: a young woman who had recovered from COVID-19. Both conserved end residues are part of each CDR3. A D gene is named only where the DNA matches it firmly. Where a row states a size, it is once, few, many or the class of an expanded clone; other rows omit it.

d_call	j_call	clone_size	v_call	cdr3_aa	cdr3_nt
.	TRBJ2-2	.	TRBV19	CASSIGGELRTGELFF	TGTGCCAGTAGTATAGGGGGGGAGTTGCGCACCGGGGAGCTGTTTTTT
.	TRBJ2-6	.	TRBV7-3	CASSPPGTGANVLTF	TGTGCCAGCAGCCCCCCCGGGACTGGGGCCAACGTCCTGACTTTC
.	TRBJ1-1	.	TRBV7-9	CASSYKNTEAFF	TGTGCCAGCAGCTACAAGAACACTGAAGCTTTCTTT
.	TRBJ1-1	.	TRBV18	CASSPRAPPNTEAFF	TGTGCCAGCTCACCACGGGCCCCCCCTAACACTGAAGCTTTCTTT
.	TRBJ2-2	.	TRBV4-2	CASSQDPAAPTGELFF	TGTGCCAGCAGCCAAGATCCCGCGGCCCCCACCGGGGAGCTGTTTTTT
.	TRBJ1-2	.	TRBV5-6	CASSLTKGAYGYTF	TGTGCCAGCAGCTTGACCAAAGGGGCATATGGCTACACCTTC
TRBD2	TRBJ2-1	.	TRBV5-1	CASSFGGGLAVEQFF	TGCGCCAGCAGCTTTGGAGGGGGACTAGCGGTTGAGCAGTTCTTC
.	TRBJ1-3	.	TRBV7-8	CASTTQARNSGNTIYF	TGTGCCAGCACCACCCAGGCCCGGAACTCTGGAAACACCATATATTTT
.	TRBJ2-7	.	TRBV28	CASSPRSRETYEQYF	TGTGCCAGCAGTCCCCGATCCAGGGAAACCTACGAGCAGTACTTC
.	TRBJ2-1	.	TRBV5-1	CASTIKSSYNEQFF	TGCGCCAGCACTATCAAGAGCTCCTACAATGAGCAGTTCTTC
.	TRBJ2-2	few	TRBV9	CASSLLSGELFF	TGTGCCAGCAGCCTACTGTCCGGGGAGCTGTTTTTT
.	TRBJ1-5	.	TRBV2	CASSDPGTPKGDKQPQHF	TGTGCCAGCAGCGATCCCGGGACCCCTAAAGGGGACAAGCAGCCCCAGCATTTT
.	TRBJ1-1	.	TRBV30	CAWSVAGNTEAFF	TGTGCCTGGAGTGTAGCCGGGAACACTGAAGCTTTCTTT
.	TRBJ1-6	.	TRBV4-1	CASSSQGFGESPLHF	TGCGCCAGCAGCTCACAGGGTTTTGGGGAGTCACCCCTCCACTTT
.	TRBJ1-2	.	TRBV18	CASSPSTGTGYGYTF	TGTGCCAGCTCACCGAGCACAGGGACGGGCTATGGCTACACCTTC
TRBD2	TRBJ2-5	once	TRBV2	CASSEWASGRARETQYF	TGTGCCAGCAGTGAATGGGCTAGCGGGAGGGCCCGAGAGACCCAGTACTTC
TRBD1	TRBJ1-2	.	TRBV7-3	CASSFTGGPNYGYTF	TGTGCCAGCAGCTTTACAGGGGGACCTAACTATGGCTACACCTTC
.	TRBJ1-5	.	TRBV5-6	CASSFGGQWGQPQHF	TGTGCCAGCAGCTTCGGAGGACAGTGGGGACAGCCCCAGCATTTT
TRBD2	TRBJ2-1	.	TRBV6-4	CASSDSGRALNEQFF	TGTGCCAGCAGTGATAGCGGGAGGGCCTTGAATGAGCAGTTCTTC
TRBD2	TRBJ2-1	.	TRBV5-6	CASSYGTRKEQFF	TGTGCCAGCAGCTACGGGACTAGGAAAGAGCAGTTCTTC
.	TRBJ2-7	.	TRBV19	CASSIGGDEQYF	TGTGCCAGTAGTATCGGGGGTGACGAGCAGTACTTC
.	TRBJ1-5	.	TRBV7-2	CASSSATGNQPQHF	TGTGCCAGCAGCTCCGCTACGGGCAATCAGCCCCAGCATTTT
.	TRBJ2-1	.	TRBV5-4	CASTGVNRDEQFF	TGTGCCAGCACAGGGGTTAATAGGGATGAGCAGTTCTTC
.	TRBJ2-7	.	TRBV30	CAWSVQVGGEQYF	TGTGCCTGGAGTGTACAGGTGGGGGGCGAGCAGTACTTC
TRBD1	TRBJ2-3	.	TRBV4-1	CASSQPRDSLSTDTQYF	TGCGCCAGCAGCCAACCCCGGGACAGCCTTAGCACAGATACGCAGTATTTT
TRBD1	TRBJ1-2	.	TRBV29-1	CSVDRDYGYTF	TGCAGCGTAGACAGGGACTATGGCTACACCTTC
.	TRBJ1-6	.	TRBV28	CASSFYGNSPLHF	TGTGCCAGCAGTTTCTATGGTAATTCACCCCTCCACTTT
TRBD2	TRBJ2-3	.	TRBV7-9	CASSLPTLAGTSTDTQYF	TGTGCCAGCAGCTTGCCGACACTAGCGGGTACTAGCACAGATACGCAGTATTTT
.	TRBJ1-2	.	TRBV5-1	CASSFGEDYGYTF	TGCGCCAGCAGCTTCGGGGAAGACTATGGCTACACCTTC
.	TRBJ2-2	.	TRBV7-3	CASSALATNTGELFF	TGTGCCAGCAGCGCTCTGGCCACGAACACCGGGGAGCTGTTTTTT